This T cell receptor (beta chain) was profiled in a study of graft-versus-host responses after intestinal transplantation. The data were produced by immunoSEQ multiplex PCR, yet TCRdb's version contains in-frame clones alone and is incomplete. The table lists 15,000 to 20,000 clones, approximately 35% of them singletons. Germline V gene sequence: CDR1 MNHNS, CDR2 SASEGT. This CDR3 comprises 16 residues. V shed 4 bases, J shed 4 bases, and the junction held 11 bases outside the gene matches. The receptor was isolated from a human patient who was an organ donor for intestinal transplantation. The chain employs TRBV6-1 and TRBJ2-5; 8 bases align to TRBD2. The source material was alloreactive CD4+ T cells from a mixed lymphocyte reaction culture, sampled before transplantation. Sample subset: CFSE-low proliferating T cells sorted from roughly six-day pre-transplant mixed lymphocyte reaction (GvH or HvG direction). CDR3: CASSVGPGLGAETQYF. CDR3 nucleotides: TGTGCCAGCAGTGTGGGACCGGGACTAGGGGCAGAGACCCAGTACTTC.